Listed below are T cell receptor beta chains from one sample, sequenced in a study of regulatory T cells in long-lasting Graves disease. One entry per CDR3 protein results from TCRdb running MiXCR on the multiplex PCR reads. This table has 350,000 to 550,000 distinct CDR3 sequences, around 15% appearing once. These data were likewise used in another study, on T cells in Graves' hyperthyroidism and ophthalmopathy.

The starting material was peripheral blood mononuclear cells (PBMCs), obtained at new diagnosis, from a patient treated with antithyroid drugs. The receptors come from a woman aged 45 to 65 with Graves disease. Each CDR3 is given with its conserved first and last residue.

j_call: TRBJ2-7; v_call: TRBV19; cdr3_aa: CASSRGDRDYEQYF
j_call: TRBJ2-1; v_call: TRBV5-1; cdr3_aa: CASSSYTSGRKNEQFF
j_call: TRBJ2-7; v_call: TRBV5-1; cdr3_aa: CASSQGQPTYEQYF
j_call: TRBJ1-2; v_call: TRBV30; cdr3_aa: CAWRGRNYGYTF
j_call: TRBJ2-5; v_call: TRBV4-1; cdr3_aa: CASSQGEWRETQYF
j_call: TRBJ2-1; v_call: TRBV5-1; cdr3_aa: CASSLEMAGETYNEQFF
j_call: TRBJ1-2; v_call: TRBV11-2; cdr3_aa: CASSLERTGLYGYTF
j_call: TRBJ2-3; v_call: TRBV7-9; cdr3_aa: CASSFEGTDTQYF
j_call: TRBJ2-3; v_call: TRBV5-1; cdr3_aa: CASSFRWGGTDTQYF
j_call: TRBJ2-2; v_call: TRBV27; cdr3_aa: CASTQGQGAIGELFF
j_call: TRBJ2-2; v_call: TRBV6-5; cdr3_aa: CASSYLGLAGVRSTGELFF
j_call: TRBJ1-1; v_call: TRBV7-9; cdr3_aa: CASSLRQGMNTEAFF
j_call: TRBJ2-5; v_call: TRBV30; cdr3_aa: CAWGTSGGETQYF
j_call: TRBJ1-5; v_call: TRBV18; cdr3_aa: CASSPETGGDQPQHF
j_call: TRBJ2-2; v_call: TRBV19; cdr3_aa: CASKVATNTGELFF
j_call: TRBJ2-1; v_call: TRBV3-1; cdr3_aa: CASSQPGLAHNEQFF
j_call: TRBJ2-1; v_call: TRBV6-9; cdr3_aa: CASSGRYPYNEQVF
j_call: TRBJ1-6; v_call: TRBV7-3; cdr3_aa: CASSLTRGDSPLHF
j_call: TRBJ2-1; v_call: TRBV30; cdr3_aa: CAWTRGLAGVGDEQFF
j_call: TRBJ2-2; v_call: TRBV7-6; cdr3_aa: CASLGFLSSGELFF
j_call: TRBJ2-3; v_call: TRBV29-1; cdr3_aa: CSARGNWDTQYF
j_call: TRBJ1-1; v_call: TRBV27; cdr3_aa: CASSSDRGLNTEAFF
j_call: TRBJ2-3; v_call: TRBV6-2/TRBV6-3; cdr3_aa: CASSYLAGVPPDTQYF
j_call: TRBJ2-7; v_call: TRBV3-1; cdr3_aa: CASSQEPWLIHEQYF
j_call: TRBJ1-1; v_call: TRBV20-1; cdr3_aa: CSAREDWNTEAFF
j_call: TRBJ2-3; v_call: TRBV20-1; cdr3_aa: CSADRTEDTQYF
j_call: TRBJ1-1; v_call: TRBV28; cdr3_aa: CASSLEADMNTEAFF
j_call: TRBJ2-5; v_call: TRBV19; cdr3_aa: CASSSTPGNIETQYF
j_call: TRBJ2-7; v_call: TRBV28; cdr3_aa: CASSLASGWESYEQYF
j_call: TRBJ2-4; v_call: TRBV12-3/TRBV12-4; cdr3_aa: CASSTGTWGFGGDRAKNIQYF
j_call: TRBJ2-3; v_call: TRBV20-1; cdr3_aa: CSARAVPVAGAIPDTQYF
j_call: TRBJ2-1; v_call: TRBV7-9; cdr3_aa: CASSVFTLLTEQFF
j_call: TRBJ2-7; v_call: TRBV28; cdr3_aa: CASIGGQASSYEQYF
j_call: TRBJ2-5; v_call: TRBV7-9; cdr3_aa: CASSLGSGGRRLAGGYQETQYF
j_call: TRBJ2-5; v_call: TRBV6-2/TRBV6-3; cdr3_aa: CASLKLAGDGETQYF
j_call: TRBJ2-3; v_call: TRBV6-1; cdr3_aa: CASSDIGTADTQYF
j_call: TRBJ1-6; v_call: TRBV28; cdr3_aa: CASSLREGRQASYNSPLHF
j_call: TRBJ2-7; v_call: TRBV3-1; cdr3_aa: CASSQGFISESYEQYF
j_call: TRBJ2-3; v_call: TRBV10-3; cdr3_aa: CAISEIPGQGRAHTDTQYF
j_call: TRBJ1-1; v_call: TRBV9; cdr3_aa: CASSILPTGYTEAFF
j_call: TRBJ1-1; v_call: TRBV7-9; cdr3_aa: CASDHPRRGRGNTEAFF
j_call: TRBJ2-5; v_call: TRBV7-8; cdr3_aa: CASSLYAGKGETQYF
j_call: TRBJ2-3; v_call: TRBV5-1; cdr3_aa: CASSFGLYTDTQYF
j_call: TRBJ1-5; v_call: TRBV19; cdr3_aa: CASTAFSNQPQHF
j_call: TRBJ2-7; v_call: TRBV20-1; cdr3_aa: CSARDVTSPYEQYF
j_call: TRBJ1-1; v_call: TRBV12-3/TRBV12-4; cdr3_aa: CASSSWGNTEAFF
j_call: TRBJ1-5; v_call: TRBV28; cdr3_aa: CASSPTLRNQPQHF
j_call: TRBJ1-1; v_call: TRBV29-1; cdr3_aa: CSVEPGVNTEAFF
j_call: TRBJ2-7; v_call: TRBV6-2/TRBV6-3; cdr3_aa: CASSYSLFYEQYF
j_call: TRBJ2-1; v_call: TRBV24-1; cdr3_aa: CATSEAGTSRNEQFF
j_call: TRBJ2-7; v_call: TRBV5-1; cdr3_aa: CASSLTGKGYEQYF
j_call: TRBJ1-1; v_call: TRBV9; cdr3_aa: CASSVAGGQGTEAFF
j_call: TRBJ2-1; v_call: TRBV24-1; cdr3_aa: CATSDRLGNYNEQFF